One sample yielded the 21 T cell receptor beta chains listed below, sequenced in a study of blood T cell repertoires in COVID-19. Using immunoSEQ multiplex PCR, the repertoire was profiled, and TCRdb retains in-frame clones only, with some absent. The sample carries approximately 270,000 clones, approximately 89% recorded once. Input material: peripheral blood. The receptor source for this set is a middle-aged man with active or convalescent COVID-19.

This chain connects TRBV7-6 to TRBJ2-5; D is undetermined. CDR1 and CDR2 from the germline V gene are SGHVS and FNYEAQ. The V end lost 1 base, the J end lost 4 bases, and 7 bases lay between the germline ends. This CDR3 is built from 13 residues. The CDR3 sequence is CASSLGHTETQYF. As DNA, the CDR3 is TGTGCCAGCAGCTTAGGTCACACAGAGACCCAGTACTTC. Based on the CDR3 plus reference TRBV7-6 and TRBJ2-5, the full variable domain is GAGVSQSPRYKVTKRGQDVALRCDPISGHVSLYWYRQALGQGPEFLTYFNYEAQQDKSGLPNDRFSAERPEGSISTLTIQRTEQRDSAMYRCASSLGHTETQYFGPGTRLLVL.

The chain uses TRBV5-1 and TRBJ1-6, with TRBD1 matching 7 bases. The V and J ends lost 4 bases and 4 bases, in that order; junction bases with no gene match: 11. Germline V lookup: CDR1 SGHRS, CDR2 YFSETQ. This CDR3 comprises 17 residues. The CDR3 reads CASSQSTGIPYNSPLHF. The CDR3 DNA is TGCGCCAGCAGCCAATCGACAGGGATCCCATATAATTCACCCCTCCACTTT.

The gene calls are TRBV2 and TRBJ2-2; D is perhaps TRBD1 (6 bases). Trimming cost V 11 bases and J 1 base, with 14 bases left between them. Per the germline V gene, CDR1 is SNHLY and CDR2 is FYNNEI. The CDR3 is made up of 14 amino acids. The CDR3 region is CASGRGRNTGELFF. CDR3 DNA sequence: TGTGCCTCTGGCAGGGGCCGGAACACCGGGGAGCTGTTTTTT.

This clone was seen more than once but under ten times. J is TRBJ2-5 and V is TRBV2; TRBD1 agrees at 10 bases. Germline V gives CDR1 SNHLY, CDR2 FYNNEI. The ends lost 4 bases at V and 3 bases at J; junction bases unmatched: 17. The CDR3 spans 19 residues. CDR3 coding DNA: TGTGCCAGCAGTGTTGTGAGACAGGGGGCGAGAAAACTCGAAGAGACCCAGTACTTC. Encoded protein: CASSVVRQGARKLEETQYF.

The chain uses TRBV4-1 and TRBJ2-1, with 9 bases lining up with TRBD2. With V trimmed by 0 bases and J by 7 bases, 7 bases remained unmatched. Germline CDR1 reads MGHRA; CDR2 reads YSYEKL. The CDR3 totals 16 residues. The CDR3 sequence: CASSQDFEREDNEQFF. CDR3 in DNA: TGCGCCAGCAGCCAAGATTTCGAGCGGGAGGATAATGAGCAGTTCTTC.

The rearrangement links TRBV20-1 to TRBJ1-5; D not certain. The CDR3 sequence is 14 residues long. The V end was cut by 3 bases, the J end by 2 bases, with 11 bases between. Germline CDR1 is DFQATT and CDR2 is SNEGSKA (reference sequence). The CDR3 sequence: CSASNGRGNQPQHF. CDR3 nucleotides: TGCAGTGCTAGTAATGGGAGAGGCAATCAGCCCCAGCATTTT.

This clone showed up just once. V gene TRBV2 combines with J gene TRBJ2-4; 8 nucleotides align to TRBD1. Germline V lookup: CDR1 SNHLY, CDR2 FYNNEI. The CDR3 totals 12 residues. Unmatched junction bases numbered 8, after V lost 11 bases and J lost 8 bases. The CDR3 DNA sequence: TGTGCCTTAGGACAGGGACCAGACATTCAGTACTTC. This encodes CALGQGPDIQYF.

The rearrangement joins TRBV30 to TRBJ1-3; D is possibly TRBD1 (6 bases). The CDR3 extends over 13 amino acids. Germline V CDR1 and CDR2: GTSNPN, SVGIG (reference sequence). Trimming cost V 2 bases and J 1 base, with 6 bases left between them. The CDR3 here is CAWSRGSGNTIYF. In DNA form, the CDR3 reads TGTGCCTGGAGTAGGGGGTCTGGAAACACCATATATTTT.

J is TRBJ2-1 and V is TRBV10-3; the D gene is possibly TRBD1 (7 bases). CDR1 and CDR2 from the germline V gene are ENHRY and SYGVKD. V lost 8 bases to trimming and J lost 3 bases, with 17 bases between them. CDR3 length: 15 amino acids. CDR3 coding DNA: TGTGCCATCGCTCAGGGGGGACAGAGCTACAATGAGCAGTTCTTC. Translating it yields CAIAQGGQSYNEQFF.

This chain connects TRBV18 to TRBJ2-1; TRBD2 agrees at 8 bases. Germline V gene sequence: CDR1 KGHSH, CDR2 LQKENI. This CDR3 is built from 16 residues. J was trimmed by 9 bases and V by 1 base; bases with no gene match: 11. The CDR3 region is CASSPLAGGTLGEQFF. For the CDR3, the DNA is TGTGCCAGCTCACCACTGGCGGGAGGAACGCTAGGTGAGCAGTTCTTC.

The chain uses TRBV11-2 and TRBJ2-7, with D perhaps matching TRBD2 (6 bases). The germline V and J ends were trimmed by 1 base and 3 bases, with 19 bases remaining between them. CDR1 SGHAT and CDR2 FQNNGV come from the germline V gene. This CDR3 is 17 amino acids long. Here the CDR3 DNA reads TGTGCCAGCAGCTTAGTCCGAGGTCTAGCGAAAGGCTACGAGCAGTACTTC. Translating gives CASSLVRGLAKGYEQYF.

V gene TRBV4-1 combines with J gene TRBJ2-3; TRBD2 is a possible D gene (5 bases). Germline V CDR1 and CDR2: MGHRA, YSYEKL. Trimming took 4 bases from V and 0 from J, leaving 11 bases between them. The CDR3 spans 15 residues. CDR3 sequence: CASSREPRSTDTQYF. The DNA of the CDR3 is TGCGCCAGCAGCCGGGAGCCCCGTAGCACAGATACGCAGTATTTT.

The CDR3 DNA follows: TGTGCCTGGGCTGGACAGCGAGTCATCTATGGCTACACCTTC. It codes for CAWAGQRVIYGYTF. The chain couples TRBV30 to TRBJ1-2, with a weak D call TRBD1 (6 bases). The CDR3 runs to 14 residues. Germline V lookup: CDR1 GTSNPN, CDR2 SVGIG (reference sequence). V lost 5 bases and J lost 4, with 17 bases in between.

The gene calls are TRBV6-5 and TRBJ2-1; D unclear. The ends were cut back, 7 bases at V and 3 bases at J, with 13 bases in the middle. The V gene's germline CDR1 is MNHEY and CDR2 SVGAGI. The CDR3 has 14 residues. DNA for the CDR3: TGTGCCAGCACCCTTTCTAGGTTCTACAATGAGCAGTTCTTC. Protein: CASTLSRFYNEQFF.

This clone came up a few times. One junction end does not reproduce the germline sequence, and a read error may be involved. The CDR3, as DNA: TGTGCCAGCAGCTTTGGACCAGGGGACAGCCTATTC. Protein sequence: CASSFGPGDSLF. The chain joins TRBV7-9 to TRBJ1-2; TRBD1 aligns across 7 bases. The CDR3 consists of 12 residues. Germline V gene sequence: CDR1 SEHNR, CDR2 FQNEAQ (reference sequence).

The genes are TRBV12-5 and TRBJ1-1; D is uncertain. V lost 7 bases and J 0 bases, leaving 9 bases between the germline ends. The CDR3 spans 13 residues. Per the germline V gene, CDR1 is LGHNT and CDR2 is FRNRAP. CDR3 sequence reads: CASALILNTEAFF. CDR3 sequence (DNA): TGTGCTAGTGCCCTAATTTTGAACACTGAAGCTTTCTTT.

The genes are TRBV30 and TRBJ1-2, with a weak D call TRBD1 (6 bases). The CDR3 contains 15 residues. The V end was cut by 2 bases, the J end by 5 bases, with 18 bases between. Germline CDR1 reads GTSNPN; CDR2 reads SVGIG (reference sequence). Here the CDR3 reads CAWSLPGGGRYGYTF. CDR3 bases: TGTGCCTGGAGTCTCCCGGGGGGGGGCCGGTATGGCTACACCTTC.

The genes are TRBV5-1 and TRBJ1-3; D unresolved. The CDR3 extends over 15 amino acids. In germline, CDR1 is SGHRS, CDR2 YFSETQ. The V gene lost 4 bases and the J gene lost 0 bases, with 11 bases spanning the gap. The CDR3 reads CASSPGFFSGNTIYF. The CDR3, as DNA: TGCGCCAGCAGCCCAGGTTTTTTCTCTGGAAACACCATATATTTT.

The rearrangement links TRBV23-1 to TRBJ1-3, with D tentatively TRBD1 (6 bases). TRBV23-1 is an ORF for which the function is uncertain. The CDR3 consists of 16 residues. With 2 bases removed from V and 0 bases from J, the gap between germline ends came to 11 bases. The CDR3 bases are TGCGCCAGCAGTCAAACCACAGGGCGCTCTGGAAACACCATATATTTT. It codes for CASSQTTGRSGNTIYF.

The chain carries TRBV6-5 and TRBJ1-6; D ambiguous. The V end lost 0 bases, the J end lost 0 bases, and 6 bases lay between the germline ends. This CDR3 has 16 amino acids. Germline assignment: CDR1 MNHEY and CDR2 SVGAGI. CDR3 amino acids: CASSYSIGSYNSPLHF. DNA for the CDR3: TGTGCCAGCAGTTACTCGATCGGCTCCTATAATTCACCCCTCCACTTT.

The chain has TRBV5-1 and TRBJ1-2; TRBD1 might be the D (6 bases). V lost 0 bases, J lost 2 bases, and 11 bases lay in between. Germline CDR1 SGHRS, CDR2 YFSETQ. This CDR3 is 15 amino acids long. The CDR3 DNA reads as TGCGCCAGCAGCTTGGGAATACAGGGAAACTATGGCTACACCTTC. Its translation is CASSLGIQGNYGYTF.